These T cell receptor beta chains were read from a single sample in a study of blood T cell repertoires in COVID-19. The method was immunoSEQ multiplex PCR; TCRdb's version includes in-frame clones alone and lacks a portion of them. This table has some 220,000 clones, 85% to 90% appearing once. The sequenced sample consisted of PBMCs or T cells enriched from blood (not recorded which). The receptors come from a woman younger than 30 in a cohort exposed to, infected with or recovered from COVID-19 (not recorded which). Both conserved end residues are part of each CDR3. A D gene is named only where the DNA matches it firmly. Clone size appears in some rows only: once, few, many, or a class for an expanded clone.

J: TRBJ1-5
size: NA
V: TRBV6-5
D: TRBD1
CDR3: CASSSDRGLDGPQHF
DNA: TGTGCCAGCAGTTCTGACAGGGGACTGGACGGGCCCCAGCATTTT

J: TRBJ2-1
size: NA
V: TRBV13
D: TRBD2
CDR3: CASSGPGTSGTNEQFF
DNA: TGTGCCAGCAGCGGTCCCGGGACTAGCGGGACCAATGAGCAGTTCTTC

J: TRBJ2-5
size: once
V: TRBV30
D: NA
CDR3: CAWSKTSLGETQYF
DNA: TGTGCCTGGAGCAAGACTAGTTTGGGAGAGACCCAGTACTTC

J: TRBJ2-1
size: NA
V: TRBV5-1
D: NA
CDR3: CASSEQESYNEQFF
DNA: TGCGCCAGCAGCGAACAGGAATCCTACAATGAGCAGTTCTTC

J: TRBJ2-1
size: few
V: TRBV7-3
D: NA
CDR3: CASSLIPDNEQFF
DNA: TGTGCCAGCAGCTTAATACCAGACAATGAGCAGTTCTTC

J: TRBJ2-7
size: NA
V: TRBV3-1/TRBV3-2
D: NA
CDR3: CASSPGTKYEQYF
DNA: TGTGCCAGCAGCCCCGGGACAAAATACGAGCAGTACTTC

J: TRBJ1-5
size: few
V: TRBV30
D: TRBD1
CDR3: CAWSATGGYQPQHF
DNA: TGTGCCTGGAGTGCGACAGGGGGCTATCAGCCCCAGCATTTT

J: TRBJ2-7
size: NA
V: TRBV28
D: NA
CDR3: CASSFQNYEQYF
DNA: TGTGCCAGCAGTTTTCAGAACTACGAGCAGTACTTC

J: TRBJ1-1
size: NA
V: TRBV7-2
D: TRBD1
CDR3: CASSLRAPRQGYTEAFF
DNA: TGTGCCAGCAGCTTAAGGGCTCCGAGACAGGGATACACTGAAGCTTTCTTT

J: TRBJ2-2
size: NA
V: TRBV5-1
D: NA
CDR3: CASSKYPRGTGELFF
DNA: TGCGCCAGCAGCAAATATCCGCGGGGCACCGGGGAGCTGTTTTTT

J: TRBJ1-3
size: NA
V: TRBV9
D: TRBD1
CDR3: CASSGRGQGNISPSGNTIYF
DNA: TGTGCCAGCAGCGGTCGCGGACAGGGGAACATTTCCCCCTCTGGAAACACCATATATTTT

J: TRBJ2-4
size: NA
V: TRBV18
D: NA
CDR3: CASSLEGVSKNIQYF
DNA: TGTGCCAGCTCACTCGAGGGGGTATCCAAAAACATTCAGTACTTC

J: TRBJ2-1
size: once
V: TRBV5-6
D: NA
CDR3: CASSVGDSTYNEQFF
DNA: TGTGCCAGCAGCGTGGGGGACTCGACCTACAATGAGCAGTTCTTC

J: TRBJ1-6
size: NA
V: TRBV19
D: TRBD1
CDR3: CASSAKRGLSPLHF
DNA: TGTGCCAGTAGCGCGAAGAGGGGGCTATCACCCCTCCACTTT

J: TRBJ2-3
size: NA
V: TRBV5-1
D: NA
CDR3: CASSVRTSTDTQYF
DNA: TGCGCCAGCAGCGTGAGGACTAGCACAGATACGCAGTATTTT

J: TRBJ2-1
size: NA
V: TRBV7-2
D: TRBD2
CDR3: CASSLVASGSHEQFF
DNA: TGTGCCAGCAGCTTAGTGGCTAGCGGGAGTCATGAGCAGTTCTTC

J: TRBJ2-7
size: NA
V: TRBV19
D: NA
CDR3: CASTKGGPKGPGTYEQYF
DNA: TGTGCCAGTACCAAAGGGGGACCGAAGGGCCCAGGGACCTACGAGCAGTACTTC

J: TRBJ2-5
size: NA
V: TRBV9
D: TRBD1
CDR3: CASSPRDRGYQETQYF
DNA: TGTGCCAGCAGCCCCCGAGACAGGGGGTACCAAGAGACCCAGTACTTC

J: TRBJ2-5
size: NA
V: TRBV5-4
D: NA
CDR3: CASRRGGEGETQYF
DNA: TGTGCCAGCAGGCGAGGCGGAGAGGGAGAGACCCAGTACTTC

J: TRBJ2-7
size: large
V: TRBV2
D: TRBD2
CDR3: CASSEWEGEQYF
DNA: TGTGCCAGCAGTGAGTGGGAGGGCGAGCAGTACTTC

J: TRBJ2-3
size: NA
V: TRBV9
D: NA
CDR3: CASSSSRRPTDTQYF
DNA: TGTGCCAGCAGCTCCAGTAGGCGGCCCACAGATACGCAGTATTTT

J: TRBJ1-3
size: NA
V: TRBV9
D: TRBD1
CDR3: CASNHRGLSGNTIYF
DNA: TGTGCCAGCAACCACAGGGGGTTATCTGGAAACACCATATATTTT

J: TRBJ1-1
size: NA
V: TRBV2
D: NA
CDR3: CASIEPRGGDTEAFF
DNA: TGTGCCAGTATAGAGCCCAGGGGAGGGGACACTGAAGCTTTCTTT

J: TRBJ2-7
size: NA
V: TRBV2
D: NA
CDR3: CASSEGGLDTYEQYF
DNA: TGTGCCAGCAGTGAAGGGGGACTCGATACCTACGAGCAGTACTTC

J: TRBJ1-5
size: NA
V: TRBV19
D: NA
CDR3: CASSIGRGLGQPQHF
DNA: TGTGCCAGTAGTATAGGCAGGGGTTTGGGTCAGCCCCAGCATTTT

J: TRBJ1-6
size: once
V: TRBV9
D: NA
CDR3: CASSGSYGQSYNSPLHF
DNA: TGTGCCAGCAGCGGCAGCTACGGACAGTCCTATAATTCACCCCTCCACTTT